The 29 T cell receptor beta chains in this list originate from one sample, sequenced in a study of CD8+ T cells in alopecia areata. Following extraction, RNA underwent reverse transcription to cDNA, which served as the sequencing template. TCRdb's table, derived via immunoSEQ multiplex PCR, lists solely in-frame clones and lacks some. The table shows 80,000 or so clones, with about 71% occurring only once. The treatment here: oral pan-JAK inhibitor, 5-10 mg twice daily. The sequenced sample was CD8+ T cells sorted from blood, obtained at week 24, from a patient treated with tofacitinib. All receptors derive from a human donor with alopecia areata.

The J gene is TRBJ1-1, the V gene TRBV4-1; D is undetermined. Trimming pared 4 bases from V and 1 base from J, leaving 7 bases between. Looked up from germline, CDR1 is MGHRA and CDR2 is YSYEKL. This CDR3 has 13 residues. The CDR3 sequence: CASSRDWNTEAFF. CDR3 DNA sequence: TGCGCCAGCAGCCGGGATTGGAACACTGAAGCTTTCTTT.

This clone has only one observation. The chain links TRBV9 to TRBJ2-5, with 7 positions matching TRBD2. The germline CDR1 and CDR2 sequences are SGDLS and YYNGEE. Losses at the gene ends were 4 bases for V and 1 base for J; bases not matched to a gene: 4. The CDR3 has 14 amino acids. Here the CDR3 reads CASSIGGTQETQYF. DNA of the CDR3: TGTGCCAGCAGCATCGGGGGGACCCAAGAGACCCAGTACTTC. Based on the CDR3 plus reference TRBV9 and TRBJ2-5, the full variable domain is DSGVTQTPKHLITATGQRVTLRCSPRSGDLSVYWYQQSLDQGLQFLIQYYNGEERAKGNILERFSAQQFPDLHSELNLSSLELGDSALYFCASSIGGTQETQYFGPGTRLLVL.

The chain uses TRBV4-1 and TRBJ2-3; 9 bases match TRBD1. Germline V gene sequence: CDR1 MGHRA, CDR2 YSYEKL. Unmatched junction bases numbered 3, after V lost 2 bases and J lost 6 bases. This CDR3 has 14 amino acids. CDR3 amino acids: CASSQTGGIDTQYF. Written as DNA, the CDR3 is TGCGCCAGCAGCCAAACAGGGGGCATTGATACGCAGTATTTT.

CDR3 protein: CASSQEGGPYEQYF. CDR3 nucleotide sequence: TGCGCCAGCAGCCAAGAAGGGGGCCCCTACGAGCAGTACTTC. V usage is TRBV4-1 and J usage is TRBJ2-7, with TRBD1 identical over 7 bases. Trimming at V came to 0 bases and at J to 2 bases, leaving 1 base not matched to a gene. The CDR3 loop spans 14 amino acids. The germline gives CDR1 MGHRA, CDR2 YSYEKL.

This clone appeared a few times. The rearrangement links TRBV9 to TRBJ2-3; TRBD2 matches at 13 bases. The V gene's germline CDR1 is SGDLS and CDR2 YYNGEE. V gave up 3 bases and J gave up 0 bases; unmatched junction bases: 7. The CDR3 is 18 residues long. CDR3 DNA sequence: TGTGCCAGCAGCGCTCGCGCGGGACTAGCGGGGAGCACAGATACGCAGTATTTT. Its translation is CASSARAGLAGSTDTQYF.

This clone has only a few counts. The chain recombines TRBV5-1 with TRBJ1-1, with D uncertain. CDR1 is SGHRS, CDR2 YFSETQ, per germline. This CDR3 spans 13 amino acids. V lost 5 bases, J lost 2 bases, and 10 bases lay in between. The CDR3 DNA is TGCGCCAGCAGTTACCCGGGTAACACTGAAGCTTTCTTT. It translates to CASSYPGNTEAFF.

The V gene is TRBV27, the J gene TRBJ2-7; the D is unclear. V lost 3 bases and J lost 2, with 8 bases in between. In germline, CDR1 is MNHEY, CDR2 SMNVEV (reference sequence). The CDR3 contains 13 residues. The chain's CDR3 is CASSLGNTYEQYF. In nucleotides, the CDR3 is TGTGCCAGCAGTTTGGGCAACACCTACGAGCAGTACTTC.

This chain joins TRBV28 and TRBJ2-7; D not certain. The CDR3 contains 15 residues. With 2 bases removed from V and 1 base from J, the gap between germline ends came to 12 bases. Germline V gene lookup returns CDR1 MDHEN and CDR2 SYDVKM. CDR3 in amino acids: CASSLEAGQSYEQYF. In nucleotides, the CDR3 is TGTGCCAGCAGTTTAGAGGCAGGTCAATCCTACGAGCAGTACTTC. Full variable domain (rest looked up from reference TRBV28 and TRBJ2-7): DVKVTQSSRYLVKRTGEKVFLECVQDMDHENMFWYRQDPGLGLRLIYFSYDVKMKEKGDIPEGYSVSREKKERFSLILESASTNQTSMYLCASSLEAGQSYEQYFGPGTRLTVT.

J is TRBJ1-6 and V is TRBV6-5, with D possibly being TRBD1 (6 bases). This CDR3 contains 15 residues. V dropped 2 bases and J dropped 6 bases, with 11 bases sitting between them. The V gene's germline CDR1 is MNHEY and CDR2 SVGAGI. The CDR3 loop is CASSYTGASNSPLHF. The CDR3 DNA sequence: TGTGCCAGCAGTTACACGGGGGCGAGTAATTCACCCCTCCACTTT.

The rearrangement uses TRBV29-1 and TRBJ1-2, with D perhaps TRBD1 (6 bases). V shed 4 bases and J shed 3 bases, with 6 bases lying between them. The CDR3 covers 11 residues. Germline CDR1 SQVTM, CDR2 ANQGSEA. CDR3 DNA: TGCAGCGTTGCAGGGGACTATGGCTACACCTTC. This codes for CSVAGDYGYTF.

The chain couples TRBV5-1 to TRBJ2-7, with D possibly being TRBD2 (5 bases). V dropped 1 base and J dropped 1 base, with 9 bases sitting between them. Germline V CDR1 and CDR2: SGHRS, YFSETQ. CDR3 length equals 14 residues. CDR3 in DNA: TGCGCCAGCAGCTTGTCGTGGGAGTCCTACGAGCAGTACTTC. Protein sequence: CASSLSWESYEQYF.

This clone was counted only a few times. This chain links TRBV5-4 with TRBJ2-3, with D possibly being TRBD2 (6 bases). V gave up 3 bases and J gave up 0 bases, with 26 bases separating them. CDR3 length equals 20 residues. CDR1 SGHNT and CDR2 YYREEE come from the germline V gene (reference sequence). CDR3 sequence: CASSWPEERLVAVSTDTQYF. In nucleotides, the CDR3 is TGTGCCAGCAGCTGGCCCGAAGAGAGACTAGTAGCGGTTAGCACAGATACGCAGTATTTT.

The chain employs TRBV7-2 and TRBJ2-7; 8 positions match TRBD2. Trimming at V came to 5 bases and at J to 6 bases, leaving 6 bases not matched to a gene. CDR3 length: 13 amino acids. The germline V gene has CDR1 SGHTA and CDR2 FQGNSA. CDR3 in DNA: TGTGCCAGCAGCATGACTAGCGCAGGCGAGCAGTACTTC. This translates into CASSMTSAGEQYF.

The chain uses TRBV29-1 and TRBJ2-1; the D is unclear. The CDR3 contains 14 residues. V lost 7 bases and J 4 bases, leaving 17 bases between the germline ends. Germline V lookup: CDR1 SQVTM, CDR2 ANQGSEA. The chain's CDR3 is CSADGTDRYNEQFF. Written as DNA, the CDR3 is TGCAGCGCCGACGGAACCGATCGATACAATGAGCAGTTCTTC.

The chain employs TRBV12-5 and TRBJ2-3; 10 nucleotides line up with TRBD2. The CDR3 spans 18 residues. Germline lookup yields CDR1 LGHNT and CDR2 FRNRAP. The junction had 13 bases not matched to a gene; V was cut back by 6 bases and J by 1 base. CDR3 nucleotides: TGTGCTAGTGGCCGCAATAGCGGGGGGCAACTAGGCACAGATACGCAGTATTTT. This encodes CASGRNSGGQLGTDTQYF.

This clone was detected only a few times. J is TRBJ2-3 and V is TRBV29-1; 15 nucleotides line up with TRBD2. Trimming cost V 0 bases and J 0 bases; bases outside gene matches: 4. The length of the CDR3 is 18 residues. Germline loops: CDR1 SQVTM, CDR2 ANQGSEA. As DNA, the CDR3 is TGCAGCGTTGAAGACACCGGGACTAGCGGGGGGAGCACAGATACGCAGTATTTT. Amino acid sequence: CSVEDTGTSGGSTDTQYF.

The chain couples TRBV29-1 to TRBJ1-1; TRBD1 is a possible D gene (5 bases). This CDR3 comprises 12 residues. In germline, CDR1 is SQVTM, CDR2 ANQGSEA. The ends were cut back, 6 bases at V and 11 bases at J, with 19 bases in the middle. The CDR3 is CSVPRDGGGAFF. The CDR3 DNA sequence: TGCAGCGTGCCCCGGGACGGGGGAGGCGCTTTCTTT.

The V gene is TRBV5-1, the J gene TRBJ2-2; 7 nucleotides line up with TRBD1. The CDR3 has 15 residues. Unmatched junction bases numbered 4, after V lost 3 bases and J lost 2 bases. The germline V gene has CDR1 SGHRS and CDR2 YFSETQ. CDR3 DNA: TGCGCCAGCAGCTCCCGGGACAGAAACACCGGGGAGCTGTTTTTT. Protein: CASSSRDRNTGELFF. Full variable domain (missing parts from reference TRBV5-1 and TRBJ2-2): KAGVTQTPRYLIKTRGQQVTLSCSPISGHRSVSWYQQTPGQGLQFLFEYFSETQRNKGNFPGRFSGRQFSNSRSEMNVSTLELGDSALYLCASSSRDRNTGELFFGEGSRLTVL.

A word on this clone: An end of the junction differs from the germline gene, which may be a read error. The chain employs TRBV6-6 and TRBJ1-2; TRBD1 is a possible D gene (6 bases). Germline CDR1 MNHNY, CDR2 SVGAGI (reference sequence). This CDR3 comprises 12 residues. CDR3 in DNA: TGTGCCAGCAGGGGGGCTAATTATGGCTACACCTTC. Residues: CASRGANYGYTF.

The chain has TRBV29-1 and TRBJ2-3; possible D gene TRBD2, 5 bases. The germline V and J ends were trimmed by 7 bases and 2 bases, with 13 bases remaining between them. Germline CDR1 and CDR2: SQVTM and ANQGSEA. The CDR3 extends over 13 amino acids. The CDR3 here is CSAQGGPTDTQYF. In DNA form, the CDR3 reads TGCAGCGCCCAAGGAGGCCCCACAGATACGCAGTATTTT.

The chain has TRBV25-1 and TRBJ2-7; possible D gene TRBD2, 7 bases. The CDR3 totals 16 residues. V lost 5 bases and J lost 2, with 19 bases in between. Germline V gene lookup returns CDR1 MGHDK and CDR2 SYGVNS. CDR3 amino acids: CASSWGRGTETYEQYF. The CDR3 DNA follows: TGTGCCAGCAGTTGGGGGCGGGGGACCGAAACCTACGAGCAGTACTTC.

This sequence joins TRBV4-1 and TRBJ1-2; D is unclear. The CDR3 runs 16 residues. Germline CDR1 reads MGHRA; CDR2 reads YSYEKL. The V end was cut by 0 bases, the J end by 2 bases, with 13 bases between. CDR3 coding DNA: TGCGCCAGCAGCCAAGAAGGCAGTACTTACAACTATGGCTACACCTTC. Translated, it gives CASSQEGSTYNYGYTF.

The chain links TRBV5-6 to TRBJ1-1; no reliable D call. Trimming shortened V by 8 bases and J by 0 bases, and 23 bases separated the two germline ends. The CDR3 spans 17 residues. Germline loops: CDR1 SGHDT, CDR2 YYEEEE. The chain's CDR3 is CASGLGRRSPMNTEAFF. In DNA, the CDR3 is TGTGCCAGTGGCTTAGGACGGAGGAGCCCCATGAACACTGAAGCTTTCTTT.

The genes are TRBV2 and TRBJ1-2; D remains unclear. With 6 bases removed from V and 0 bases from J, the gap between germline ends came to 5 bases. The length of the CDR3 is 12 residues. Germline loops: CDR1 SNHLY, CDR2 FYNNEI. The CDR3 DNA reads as TGTGCCAGCAGAGGTGCTAACTATGGCTACACCTTC. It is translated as CASRGANYGYTF. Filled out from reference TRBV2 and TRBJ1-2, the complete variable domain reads EPEVTQTPSHQVTQMGQEVILRCVPISNHLYFYWYRQILGQKVEFLVSFYNNEISEKSEIFDDQFSVERPDGSNFTLKIRSTKLEDSAMYFCASRGANYGYTFGSGTRLTVV.

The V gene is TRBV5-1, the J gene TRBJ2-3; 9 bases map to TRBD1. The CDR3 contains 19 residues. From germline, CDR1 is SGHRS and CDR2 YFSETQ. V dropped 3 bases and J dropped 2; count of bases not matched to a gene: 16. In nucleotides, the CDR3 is TGCGCCAGCAGCTGGAGGGGACAGGGATACGGGGATGACACAGATACGCAGTATTTT. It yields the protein CASSWRGQGYGDDTDTQYF.

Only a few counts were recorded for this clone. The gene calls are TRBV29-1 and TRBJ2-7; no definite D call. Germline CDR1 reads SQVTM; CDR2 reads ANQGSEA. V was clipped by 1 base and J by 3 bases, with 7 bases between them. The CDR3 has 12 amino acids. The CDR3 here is CSVEAGVYEQYF. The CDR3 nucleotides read TGCAGCGTTGAAGCCGGTGTCTACGAGCAGTACTTC.

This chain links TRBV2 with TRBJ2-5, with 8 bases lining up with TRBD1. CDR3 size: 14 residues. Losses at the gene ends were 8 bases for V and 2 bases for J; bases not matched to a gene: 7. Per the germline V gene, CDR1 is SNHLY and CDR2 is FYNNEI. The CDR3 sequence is CASWLTGAQETQYF. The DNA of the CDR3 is TGTGCCAGCTGGCTGACAGGGGCTCAAGAGACCCAGTACTTC.

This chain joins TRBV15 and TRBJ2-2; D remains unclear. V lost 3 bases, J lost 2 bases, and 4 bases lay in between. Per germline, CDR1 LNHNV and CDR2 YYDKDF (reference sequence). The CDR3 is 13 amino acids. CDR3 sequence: CATSRDNTGELFF. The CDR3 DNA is TGTGCCACCAGCAGGGACAACACCGGGGAGCTGTTTTTT.

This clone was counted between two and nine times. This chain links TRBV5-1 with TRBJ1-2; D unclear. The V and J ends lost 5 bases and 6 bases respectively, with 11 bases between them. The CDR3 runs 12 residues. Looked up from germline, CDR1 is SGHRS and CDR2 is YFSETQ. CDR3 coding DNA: TGCGCCAGCAGTTCCGATGGAAATGGCTACACCTTC. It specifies CASSSDGNGYTF.